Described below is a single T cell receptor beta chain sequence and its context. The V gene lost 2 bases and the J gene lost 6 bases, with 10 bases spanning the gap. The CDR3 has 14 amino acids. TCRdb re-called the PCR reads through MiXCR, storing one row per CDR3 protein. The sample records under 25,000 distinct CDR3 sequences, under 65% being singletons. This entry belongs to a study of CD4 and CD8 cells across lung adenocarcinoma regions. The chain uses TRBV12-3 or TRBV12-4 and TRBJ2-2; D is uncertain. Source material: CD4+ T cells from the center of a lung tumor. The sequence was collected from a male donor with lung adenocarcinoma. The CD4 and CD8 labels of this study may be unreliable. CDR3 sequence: CASSLSRIAGELFF. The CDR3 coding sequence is TGTGCCAGCAGTTTATCTAGAATTGCCGGGGAGCTGTTTTTT.